This section outlines one T cell receptor beta chain sequence together with its context. Its antigen remains unidentified. The record originates from a study of radiotherapy plus CTLA-4 blockade in lung cancer. Looking at the study overall: Of all patients, approximately 19% responded objectively and 30% to 35% showed disease control. Overall study results and limits: Response was reportedly best predicted by early blood T cell clone dynamics, with interferon-beta. TCR clones from tumors expanded in blood after radiotherapy plus ipilimumab.

The protocol was immunoSEQ multiplex PCR, while the TCRdb copy is restricted to in-frame clones and leaves out a portion. This table holds about 67,000 clones, 60% to 80% found once. Germline CDR1 reads KGHSH; CDR2 reads LQKENI. The CDR3 contains 16 residues. Trimming took 1 base from V and 1 from J, leaving 12 bases between them. In chemo-refractory metastatic non-small-cell lung cancer, patients got ipilimumab CTLA-4 blockade together with focal radiation. This material consisted of peripheral blood, taken from a patient treated with radiotherapy plus ipilimumab. The V and J genes are TRBV18 and TRBJ2-3; tentatively, D is TRBD2 (5 bases). The clonotype originates from a human donor with non-small cell lung cancer whose response to radiotherapy plus ipilimumab could not be evaluated. Some clones in this sample may be carry-over from other donors' samples. CDR3 bases: TGTGCCAGCTCACCACGAGGGAAGGTAGGCACAGATACGCAGTATTTT. It translates to CASSPRGKVGTDTQYF.